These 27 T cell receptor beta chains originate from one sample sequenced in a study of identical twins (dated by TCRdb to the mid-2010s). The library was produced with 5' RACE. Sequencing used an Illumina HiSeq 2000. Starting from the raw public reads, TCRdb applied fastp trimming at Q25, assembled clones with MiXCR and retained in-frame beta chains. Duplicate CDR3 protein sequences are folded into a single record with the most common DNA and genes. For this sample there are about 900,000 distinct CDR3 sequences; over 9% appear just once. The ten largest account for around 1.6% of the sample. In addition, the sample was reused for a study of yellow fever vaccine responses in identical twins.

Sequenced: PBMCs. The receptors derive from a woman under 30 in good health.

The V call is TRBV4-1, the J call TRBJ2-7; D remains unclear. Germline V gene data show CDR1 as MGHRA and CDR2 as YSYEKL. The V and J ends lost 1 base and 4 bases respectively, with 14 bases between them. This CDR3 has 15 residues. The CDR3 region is CASSQGSELRYEQYF. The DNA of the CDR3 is TGCGCCAGCAGCCAAGGCTCGGAGTTAAGGTACGAGCAGTACTTC.

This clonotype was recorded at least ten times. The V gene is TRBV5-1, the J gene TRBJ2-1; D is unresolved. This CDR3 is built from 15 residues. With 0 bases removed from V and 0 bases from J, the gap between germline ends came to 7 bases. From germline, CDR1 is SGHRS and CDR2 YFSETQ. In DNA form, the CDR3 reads TGCGCCAGCAGCTTGGGGGGTTACTCCTACAATGAGCAGTTCTTC. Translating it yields CASSLGGYSYNEQFF.

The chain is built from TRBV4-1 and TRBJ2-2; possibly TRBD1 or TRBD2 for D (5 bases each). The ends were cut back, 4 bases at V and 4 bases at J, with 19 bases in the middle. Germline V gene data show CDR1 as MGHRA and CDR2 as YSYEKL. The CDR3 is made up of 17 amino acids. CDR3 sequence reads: CASSPHPGPWGTGELFF. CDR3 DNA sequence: TGCGCCAGCAGCCCGCACCCGGGACCCTGGGGCACCGGGGAGCTGTTTTTT.

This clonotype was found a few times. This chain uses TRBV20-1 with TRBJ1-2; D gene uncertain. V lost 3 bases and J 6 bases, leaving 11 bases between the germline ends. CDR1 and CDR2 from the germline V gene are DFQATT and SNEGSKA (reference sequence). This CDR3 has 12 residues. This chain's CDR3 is CSARQEPDGYTF. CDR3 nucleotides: TGCAGTGCTAGGCAGGAACCTGATGGCTACACCTTC.

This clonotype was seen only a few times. The CDR3 loop reads CSARDCGQGFETQYF. The CDR3 nucleotides are TGCAGTGCTAGAGATTGCGGACAGGGGTTTGAGACCCAGTACTTC. The chain combines TRBV20-1 with TRBJ2-5; 9 positions agree with TRBD1. CDR1 is DFQATT and CDR2 is SNEGSKA in the germline V gene (reference sequence). There are 15 residues in the CDR3. V dropped 0 bases and J dropped 5; count of bases not matched to a gene: 7.

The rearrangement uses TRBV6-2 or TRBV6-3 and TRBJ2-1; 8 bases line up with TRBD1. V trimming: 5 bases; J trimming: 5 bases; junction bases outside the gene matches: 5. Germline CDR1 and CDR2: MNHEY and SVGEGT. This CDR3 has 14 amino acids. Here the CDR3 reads CASSVGTGNNEQFF. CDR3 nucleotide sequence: TGTGCCAGCAGTGTAGGGACAGGTAACAATGAGCAGTTCTTC.

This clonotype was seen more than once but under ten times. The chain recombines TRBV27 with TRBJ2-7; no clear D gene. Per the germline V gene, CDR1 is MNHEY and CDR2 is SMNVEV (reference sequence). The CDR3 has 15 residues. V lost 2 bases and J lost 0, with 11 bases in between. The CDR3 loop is CASSLVTPSSYEQYV. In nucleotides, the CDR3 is TGTGCCAGCAGTTTAGTTACACCTAGCTCCTACGAGCAGTACGTC.

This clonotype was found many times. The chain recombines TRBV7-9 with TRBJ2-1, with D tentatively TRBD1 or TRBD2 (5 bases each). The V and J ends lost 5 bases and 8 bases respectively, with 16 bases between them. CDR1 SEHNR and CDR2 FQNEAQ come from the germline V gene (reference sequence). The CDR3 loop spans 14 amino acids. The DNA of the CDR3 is TGTGCCAGCAGCCCTACGGGACCAGGCGATGAGCAGTTCTTC. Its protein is CASSPTGPGDEQFF.

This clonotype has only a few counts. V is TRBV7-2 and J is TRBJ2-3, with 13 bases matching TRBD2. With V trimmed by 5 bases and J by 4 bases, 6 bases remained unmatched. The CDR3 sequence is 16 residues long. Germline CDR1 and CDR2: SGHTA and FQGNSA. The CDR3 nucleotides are TGTGCCAGCAGCCCCGAACTAGCGGGAGGGCCAGATACGCAGTATTTT. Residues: CASSPELAGGPDTQYF.

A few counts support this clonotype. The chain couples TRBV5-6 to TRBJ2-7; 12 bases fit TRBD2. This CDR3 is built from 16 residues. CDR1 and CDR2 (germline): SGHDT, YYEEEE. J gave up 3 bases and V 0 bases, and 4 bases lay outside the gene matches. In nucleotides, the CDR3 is TGTGCCAGCAGCTTGGGACTAGCGGGAGAAATCTACGAGCAGTACTTC. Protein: CASSLGLAGEIYEQYF.

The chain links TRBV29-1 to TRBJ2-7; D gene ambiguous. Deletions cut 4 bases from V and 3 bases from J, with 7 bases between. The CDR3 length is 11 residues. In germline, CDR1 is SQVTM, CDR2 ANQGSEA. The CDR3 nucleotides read TGCAGCGTTGGGGCGAGCTACGAGCAGTACTTC. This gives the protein CSVGASYEQYF.

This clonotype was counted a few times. The CDR3 region has the DNA TGTGCCAGCTCAGGACCAGGGGTCGGAGCTGAAGCTTTCTTT. This encodes CASSGPGVGAEAFF. The chain carries TRBV18 and TRBJ1-1; TRBD1 might be the D (6 bases). In germline, CDR1 is KGHSH, CDR2 LQKENI. V dropped 5 bases and J dropped 6 bases, with 16 bases sitting between them. The length of the CDR3 is 14 residues.

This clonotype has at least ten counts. CDR3 nucleotide sequence: TGTGCCACCAGCAGAGACGGGACAACATACAATGAGCAGTTCTTC. Residues: CATSRDGTTYNEQFF. J is TRBJ2-1 and V is TRBV15; TRBD1 is a possible D gene (6 bases). Trimming took off 0 bases at V and 4 bases at J, with 10 bases between the two ends. Germline V lookup: CDR1 LNHNV, CDR2 YYDKDF (reference sequence). The length of the CDR3 is 15 residues.

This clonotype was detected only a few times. In DNA, the CDR3 is TGTGCCAGCAGCTTAGGAGGGGGCAGCGACAATGAGCAGTTCTTC. As protein: CASSLGGGSDNEQFF. This sequence joins TRBV7-6 and TRBJ2-1; 7 bases agree with TRBD1. Germline V gene sequence: CDR1 SGHVS, CDR2 FNYEAQ. The CDR3 sequence is 15 residues long. The ends lost 1 base at V and 5 bases at J; junction bases unmatched: 5.

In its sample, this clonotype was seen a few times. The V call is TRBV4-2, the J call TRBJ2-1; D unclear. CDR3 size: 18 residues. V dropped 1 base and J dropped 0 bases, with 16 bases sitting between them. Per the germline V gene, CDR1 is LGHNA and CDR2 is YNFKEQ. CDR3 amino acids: CASSQGGSTFVSYNEQFF. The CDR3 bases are TGTGCCAGCAGCCAAGGAGGTAGCACCTTCGTCTCCTACAATGAGCAGTTCTTC.

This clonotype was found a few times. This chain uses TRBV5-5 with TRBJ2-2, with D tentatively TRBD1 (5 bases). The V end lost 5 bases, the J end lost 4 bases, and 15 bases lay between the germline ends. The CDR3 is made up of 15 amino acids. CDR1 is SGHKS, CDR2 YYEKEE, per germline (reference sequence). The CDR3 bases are TGTGCCAGCAGGACAGACTCGGTTCGCACCGGGGAGCTGTTTTTT. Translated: CASRTDSVRTGELFF.

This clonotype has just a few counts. As DNA, the CDR3 is TGTGCCAGCAGCTTAGTCCGAGGGGTGGATGAAAAACTGTTTTTT. As protein: CASSLVRGVDEKLFF. The chain links TRBV7-9 to TRBJ1-4, with a tentative D call TRBD1 (5 bases). Trimming took 1 base from V and 6 from J, leaving 12 bases between them. The CDR3 extends over 15 amino acids. CDR1 SEHNR and CDR2 FQNEAQ come from the germline V gene (reference sequence).

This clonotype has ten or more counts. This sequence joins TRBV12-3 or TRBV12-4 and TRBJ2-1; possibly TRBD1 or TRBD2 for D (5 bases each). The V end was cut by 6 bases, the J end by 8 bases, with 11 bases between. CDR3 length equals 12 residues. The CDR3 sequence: CASRPRGDEQFF. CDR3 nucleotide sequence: TGTGCCAGCAGACCGAGGGGTGATGAGCAGTTCTTC.

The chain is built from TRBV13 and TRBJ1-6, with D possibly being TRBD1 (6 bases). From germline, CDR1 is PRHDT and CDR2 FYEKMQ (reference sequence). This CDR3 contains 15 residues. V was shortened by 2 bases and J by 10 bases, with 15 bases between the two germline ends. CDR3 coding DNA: TGTGCCAGCAGCTTAACAGGGAAATCTGGGTCACCCCTCCACTTT. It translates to CASSLTGKSGSPLHF. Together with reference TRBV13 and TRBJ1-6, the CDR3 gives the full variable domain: AAGVIQSPRHLIKEKRETATLKCYPIPRHDTVYWYQQGPGQDPQFLISFYEKMQSDKGSIPDRFSAQQFSDYHSELNMSSLELGDSALYFCASSLTGKSGSPLHFGNGTRLTVT.

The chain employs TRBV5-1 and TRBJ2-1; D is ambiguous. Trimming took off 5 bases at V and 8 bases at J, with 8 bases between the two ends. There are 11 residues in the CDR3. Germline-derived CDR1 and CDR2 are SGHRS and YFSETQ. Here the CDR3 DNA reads TGCGCCAGCAGGGTGAACGATGAGCAGTTCTTC. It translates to CASRVNDEQFF.

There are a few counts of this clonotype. CDR3 in amino acids: CASSLPGGLGEQFF. Written as DNA, the CDR3 is TGTGCCAGCAGCTTACCGGGAGGCCTCGGTGAGCAGTTCTTC. J is TRBJ2-1 and V is TRBV7-9; 7 bases agree with TRBD2. CDR1 and CDR2 from the germline V gene are SEHNR and FQNEAQ (reference sequence). V trimming: 2 bases; J trimming: 9 bases; junction bases outside the gene matches: 7. The CDR3 totals 14 residues.

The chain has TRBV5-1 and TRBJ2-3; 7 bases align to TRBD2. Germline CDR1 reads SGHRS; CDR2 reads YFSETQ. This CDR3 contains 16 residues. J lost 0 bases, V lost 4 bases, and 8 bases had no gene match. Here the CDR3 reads CASSRVAGRSTDTQYF. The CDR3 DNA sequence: TGCGCCAGCAGCAGGGTAGCGGGTCGTAGCACAGATACGCAGTATTTT.

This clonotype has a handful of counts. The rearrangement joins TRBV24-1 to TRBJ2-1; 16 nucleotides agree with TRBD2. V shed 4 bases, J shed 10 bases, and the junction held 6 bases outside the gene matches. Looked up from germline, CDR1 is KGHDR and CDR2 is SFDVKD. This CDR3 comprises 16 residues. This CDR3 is CATSELGTSGRAEQFF. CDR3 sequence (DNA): TGTGCCACCAGTGAGTTAGGGACTAGCGGGAGGGCCGAGCAGTTCTTC.

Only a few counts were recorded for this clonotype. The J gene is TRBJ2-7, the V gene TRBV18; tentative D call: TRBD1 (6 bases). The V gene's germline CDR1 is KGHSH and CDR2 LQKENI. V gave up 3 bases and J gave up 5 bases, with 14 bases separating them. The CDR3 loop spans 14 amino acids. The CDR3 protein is CASSPYTGLHEQYF. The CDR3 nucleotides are TGTGCCAGCTCACCGTACACAGGGTTGCACGAGCAGTACTTC.

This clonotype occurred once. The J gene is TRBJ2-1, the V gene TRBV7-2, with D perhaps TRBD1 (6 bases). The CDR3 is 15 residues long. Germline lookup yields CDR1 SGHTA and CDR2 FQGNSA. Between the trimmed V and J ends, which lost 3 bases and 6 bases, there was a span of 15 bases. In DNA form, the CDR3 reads TGTGCCAGCAGCTTTAAAAGGGACACCTTCAATGAGCAGTTCTTC. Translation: CASSFKRDTFNEQFF.

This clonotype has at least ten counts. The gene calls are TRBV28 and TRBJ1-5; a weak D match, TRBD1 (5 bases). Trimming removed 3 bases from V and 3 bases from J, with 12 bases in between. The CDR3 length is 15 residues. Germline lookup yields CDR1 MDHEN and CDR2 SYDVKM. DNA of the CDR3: TGTGCCAGCAGTTTCCTCGGGACCCTCAATCAGCCCCAGCATTTT. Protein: CASSFLGTLNQPQHF.

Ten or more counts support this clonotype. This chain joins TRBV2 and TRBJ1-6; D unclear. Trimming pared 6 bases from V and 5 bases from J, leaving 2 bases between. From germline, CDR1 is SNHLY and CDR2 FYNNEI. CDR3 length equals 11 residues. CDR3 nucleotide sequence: TGTGCCAGCAGGGATAATTCACCCCTCCACTTT. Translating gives CASRDNSPLHF.